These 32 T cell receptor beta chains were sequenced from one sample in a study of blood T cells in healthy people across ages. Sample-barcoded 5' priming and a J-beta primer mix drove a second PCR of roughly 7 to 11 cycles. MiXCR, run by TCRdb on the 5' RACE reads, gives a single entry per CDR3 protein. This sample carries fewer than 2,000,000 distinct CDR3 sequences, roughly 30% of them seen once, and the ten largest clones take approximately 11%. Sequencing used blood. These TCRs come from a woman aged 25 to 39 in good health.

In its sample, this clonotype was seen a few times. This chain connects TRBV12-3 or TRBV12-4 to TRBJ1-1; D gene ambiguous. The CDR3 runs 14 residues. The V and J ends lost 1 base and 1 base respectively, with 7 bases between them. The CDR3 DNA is TGTGCCAGCAGTTTAGGCATTTCGAACACTGAAGCTTTCTTT. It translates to CASSLGISNTEAFF.

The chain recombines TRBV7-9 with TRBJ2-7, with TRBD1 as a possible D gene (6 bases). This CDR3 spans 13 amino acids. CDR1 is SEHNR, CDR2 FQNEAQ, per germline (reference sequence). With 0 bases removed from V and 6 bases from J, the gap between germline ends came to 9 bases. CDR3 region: CASSLAGRGEQYF. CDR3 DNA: TGTGCCAGCAGCTTAGCAGGCAGGGGCGAGCAGTACTTC.

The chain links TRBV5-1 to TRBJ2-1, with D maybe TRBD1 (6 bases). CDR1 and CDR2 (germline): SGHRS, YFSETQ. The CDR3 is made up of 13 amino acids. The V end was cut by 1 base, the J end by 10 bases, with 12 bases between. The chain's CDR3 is CASSLWTADEQFF. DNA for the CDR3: TGCGCCAGCAGCTTGTGGACAGCTGACGAGCAGTTCTTC.

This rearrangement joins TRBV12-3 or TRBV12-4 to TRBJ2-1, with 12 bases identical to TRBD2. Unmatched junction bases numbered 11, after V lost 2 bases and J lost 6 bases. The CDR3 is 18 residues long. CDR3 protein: CASSLWAVSSGRVNEQFF. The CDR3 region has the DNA TGTGCCAGCAGTTTATGGGCAGTCTCTAGCGGGAGGGTCAATGAGCAGTTCTTC.

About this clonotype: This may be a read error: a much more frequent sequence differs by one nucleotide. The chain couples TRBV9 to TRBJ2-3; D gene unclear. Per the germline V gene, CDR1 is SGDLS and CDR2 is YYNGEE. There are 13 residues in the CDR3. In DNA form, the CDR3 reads TGTGCCAGCAGCGTAGCCAGCACAGATACGCGGTATTTT. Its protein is CASSVASTDTRYF.

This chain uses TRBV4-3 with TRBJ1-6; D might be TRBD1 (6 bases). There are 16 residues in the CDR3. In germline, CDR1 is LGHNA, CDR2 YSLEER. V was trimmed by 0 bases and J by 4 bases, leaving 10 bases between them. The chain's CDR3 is CASSQEQGPYNSPLHF. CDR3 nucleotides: TGCGCCAGCAGCCAAGAGCAGGGGCCTTATAATTCACCCCTCCACTTT.

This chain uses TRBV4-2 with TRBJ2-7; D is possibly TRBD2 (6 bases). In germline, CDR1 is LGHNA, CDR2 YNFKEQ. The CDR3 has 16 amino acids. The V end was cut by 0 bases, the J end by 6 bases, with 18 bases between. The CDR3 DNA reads TGTGCCAGCAGCCAAGAACTCAGAGACGGGGGAGGCGAGCAGTACTTC. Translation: CASSQELRDGGGEQYF.

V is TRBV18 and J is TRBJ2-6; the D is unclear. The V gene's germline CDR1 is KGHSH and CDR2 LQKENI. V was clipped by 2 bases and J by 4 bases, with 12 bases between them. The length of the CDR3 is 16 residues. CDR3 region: CASSPMMGSGANVLTF. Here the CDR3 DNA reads TGTGCCAGCTCACCAATGATGGGTTCCGGGGCCAACGTCCTGACTTTC. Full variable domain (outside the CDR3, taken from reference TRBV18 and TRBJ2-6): NAGVMQNPRHLVRRRGQEARLRCSPMKGHSHVYWYRQLPEEGLKFMVYLQKENIIDESGMPKERFSAEFPKEGPSILRIQQVVRGDSAAYFCASSPMMGSGANVLTFGAGSRLTVL.

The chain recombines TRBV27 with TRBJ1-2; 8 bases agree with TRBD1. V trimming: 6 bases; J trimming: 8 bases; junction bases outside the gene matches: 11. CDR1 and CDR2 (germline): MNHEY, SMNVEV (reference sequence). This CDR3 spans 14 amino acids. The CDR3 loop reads CASRYNQGARGYTF. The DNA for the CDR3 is TGTGCCAGCAGATATAATCAGGGGGCGCGAGGCTACACCTTC.

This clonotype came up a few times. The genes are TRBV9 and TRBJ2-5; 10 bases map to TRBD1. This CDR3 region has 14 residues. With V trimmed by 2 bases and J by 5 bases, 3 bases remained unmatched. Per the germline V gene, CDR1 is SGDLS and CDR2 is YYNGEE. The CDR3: CASSVGTGDETQYF. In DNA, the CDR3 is TGTGCCAGCAGCGTGGGGACAGGGGACGAGACCCAGTACTTC. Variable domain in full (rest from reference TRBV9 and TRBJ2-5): DSGVTQTPKHLITATGQRVTLRCSPRSGDLSVYWYQQSLDQGLQFLIQYYNGEERAKGNILERFSAQQFPDLHSELNLSSLELGDSALYFCASSVGTGDETQYFGPGTRLLVL.

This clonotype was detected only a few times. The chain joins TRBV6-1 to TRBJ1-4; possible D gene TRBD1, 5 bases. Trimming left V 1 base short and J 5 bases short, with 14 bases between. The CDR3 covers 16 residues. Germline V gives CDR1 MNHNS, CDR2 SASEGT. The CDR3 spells CASSEVPGRKNEKLFF. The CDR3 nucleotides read TGTGCCAGCAGTGAAGTTCCGGGACGGAAAAATGAAAAACTGTTTTTT.

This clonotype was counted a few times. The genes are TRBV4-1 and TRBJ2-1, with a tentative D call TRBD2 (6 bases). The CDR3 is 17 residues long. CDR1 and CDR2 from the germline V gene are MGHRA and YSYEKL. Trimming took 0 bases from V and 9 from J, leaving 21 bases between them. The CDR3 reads CASSQDPSTTLGGEQFF. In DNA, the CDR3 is TGCGCCAGCAGCCAAGACCCTTCTACTACGCTGGGAGGTGAGCAGTTCTTC.

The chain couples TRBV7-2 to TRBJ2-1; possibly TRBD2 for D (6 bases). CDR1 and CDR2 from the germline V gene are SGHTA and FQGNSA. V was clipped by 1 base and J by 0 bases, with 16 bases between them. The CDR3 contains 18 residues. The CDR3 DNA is TGTGCCAGCAGCTTAGTTAGGTTGGTAGCGGCCTCCTACAATGAGCAGTTCTTC. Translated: CASSLVRLVAASYNEQFF.

The CDR3 region is CASSRRVGYEQYF. In DNA, the CDR3 is TGTGCCAGCAGCCGGCGGGTCGGCTACGAGCAGTACTTC. V gene TRBV27 combines with J gene TRBJ2-7, with D possibly matching TRBD2 (5 bases). Looked up from germline, CDR1 is MNHEY and CDR2 is SMNVEV (reference sequence). The V end was cut by 6 bases, the J end by 3 bases, with 12 bases between. This CDR3 is 13 amino acids long.

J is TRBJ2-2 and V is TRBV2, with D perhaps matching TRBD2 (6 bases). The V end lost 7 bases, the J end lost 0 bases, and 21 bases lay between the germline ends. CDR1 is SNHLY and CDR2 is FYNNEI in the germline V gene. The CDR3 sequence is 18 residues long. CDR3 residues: CASTRDFFGGANTGELFF. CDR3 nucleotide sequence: TGTGCCAGCACTCGGGACTTCTTCGGAGGGGCGAACACCGGGGAGCTGTTTTTT.

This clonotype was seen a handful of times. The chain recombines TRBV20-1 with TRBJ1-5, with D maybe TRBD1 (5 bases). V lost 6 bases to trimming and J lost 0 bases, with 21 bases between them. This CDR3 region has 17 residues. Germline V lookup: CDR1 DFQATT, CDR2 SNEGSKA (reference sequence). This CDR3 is CSAPNRRARDSNQPQHF. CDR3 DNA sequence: TGCAGTGCCCCAAATCGCAGGGCCAGGGATAGCAATCAGCCCCAGCATTTT.

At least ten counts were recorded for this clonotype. The DNA of the CDR3 is TGTGCCAGCAGCTTACCCGGAACGCAGTATTTT. Translating gives CASSLPGTQYF. The J gene is TRBJ2-3, the V gene TRBV7-2, with unresolved D. Trimming took off 2 bases at V and 9 bases at J, with 6 bases between the two ends. Germline V gene lookup returns CDR1 SGHTA and CDR2 FQGNSA. The CDR3 has 11 residues.

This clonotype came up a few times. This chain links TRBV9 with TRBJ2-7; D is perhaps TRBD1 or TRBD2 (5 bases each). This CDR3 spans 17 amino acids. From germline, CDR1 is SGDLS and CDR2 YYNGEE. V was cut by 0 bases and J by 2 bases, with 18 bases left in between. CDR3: CASSVGGGQNGAYEQYF. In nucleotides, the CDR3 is TGTGCCAGCAGCGTAGGGGGCGGACAAAACGGGGCCTACGAGCAGTACTTC.

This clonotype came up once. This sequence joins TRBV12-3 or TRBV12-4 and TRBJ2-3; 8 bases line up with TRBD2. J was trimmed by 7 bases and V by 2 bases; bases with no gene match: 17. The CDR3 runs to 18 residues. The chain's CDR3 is CASSLSSRGGRFSNTQYF. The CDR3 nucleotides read TGTGCCAGCAGTTTATCCTCTAGGGGCGGGAGGTTCTCGAATACGCAGTATTTT.

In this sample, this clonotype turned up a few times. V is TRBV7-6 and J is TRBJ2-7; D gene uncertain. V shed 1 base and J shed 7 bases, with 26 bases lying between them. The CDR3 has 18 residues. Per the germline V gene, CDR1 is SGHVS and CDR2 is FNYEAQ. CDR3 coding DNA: TGTGCCAGCAGCTTAGAGTCAACGCTGTCCTTACTTCTGGGTGAGCAGTACTTC. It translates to CASSLESTLSLLLGEQYF.

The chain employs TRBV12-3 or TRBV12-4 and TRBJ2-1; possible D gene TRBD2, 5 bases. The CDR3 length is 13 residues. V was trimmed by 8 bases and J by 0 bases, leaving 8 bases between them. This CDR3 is CASLGSSYNEQFF. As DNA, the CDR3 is TGTGCCAGCCTGGGGAGCTCCTACAATGAGCAGTTCTTC.

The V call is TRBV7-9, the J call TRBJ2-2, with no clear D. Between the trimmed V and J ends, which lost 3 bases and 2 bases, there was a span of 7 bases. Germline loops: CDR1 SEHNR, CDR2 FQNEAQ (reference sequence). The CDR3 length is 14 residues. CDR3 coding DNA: TGTGCCAGCAGCTTTACAGAAAACACCGGGGAGCTGTTTTTT. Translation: CASSFTENTGELFF.

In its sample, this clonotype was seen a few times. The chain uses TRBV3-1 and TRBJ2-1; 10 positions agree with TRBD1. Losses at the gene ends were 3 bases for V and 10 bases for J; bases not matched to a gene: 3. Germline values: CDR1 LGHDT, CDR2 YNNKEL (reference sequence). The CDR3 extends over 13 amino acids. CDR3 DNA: TGTGCCAGCAGCCACGACAGGGGGCGAGAGCAGTTCTTC. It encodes CASSHDRGREQFF.

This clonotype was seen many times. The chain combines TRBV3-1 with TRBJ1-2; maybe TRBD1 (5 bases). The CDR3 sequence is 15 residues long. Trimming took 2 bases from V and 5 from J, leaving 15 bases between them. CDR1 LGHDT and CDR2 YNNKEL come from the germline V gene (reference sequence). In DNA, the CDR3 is TGTGCCAGCAGCCAAAGGGACGGAAAACGATATGGCTACACCTTC. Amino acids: CASSQRDGKRYGYTF.

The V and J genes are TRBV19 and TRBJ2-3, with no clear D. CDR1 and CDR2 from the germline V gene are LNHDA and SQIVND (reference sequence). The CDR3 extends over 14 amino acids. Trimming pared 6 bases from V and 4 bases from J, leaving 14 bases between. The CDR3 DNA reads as TGTGCCAGTAGCCCCCTTCAGGCGCCAGATACGCAGTATTTT. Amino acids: CASSPLQAPDTQYF.

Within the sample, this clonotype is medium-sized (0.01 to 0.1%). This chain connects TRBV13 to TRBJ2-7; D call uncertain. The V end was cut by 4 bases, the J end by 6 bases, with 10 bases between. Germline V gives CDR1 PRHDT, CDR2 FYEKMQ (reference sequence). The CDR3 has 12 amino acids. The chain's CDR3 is CASSYWTGEQYF. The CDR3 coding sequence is TGTGCCAGCAGCTACTGGACGGGCGAGCAGTACTTC.

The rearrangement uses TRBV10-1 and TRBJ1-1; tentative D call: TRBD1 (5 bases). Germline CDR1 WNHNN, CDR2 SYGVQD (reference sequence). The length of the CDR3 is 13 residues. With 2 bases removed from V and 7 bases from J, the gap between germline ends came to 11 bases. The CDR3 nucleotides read TGCGCCAGCAGTGAGCAGACAGAGGGTGAAGCTTTCTTT. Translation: CASSEQTEGEAFF.

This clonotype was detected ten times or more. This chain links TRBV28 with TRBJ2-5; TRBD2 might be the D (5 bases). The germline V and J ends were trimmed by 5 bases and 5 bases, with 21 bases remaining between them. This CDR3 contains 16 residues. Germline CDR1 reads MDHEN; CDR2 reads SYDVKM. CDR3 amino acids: CASSVPGTQIMETQYF. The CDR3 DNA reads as TGTGCCAGCAGTGTACCGGGAACCCAGATAATGGAGACCCAGTACTTC.

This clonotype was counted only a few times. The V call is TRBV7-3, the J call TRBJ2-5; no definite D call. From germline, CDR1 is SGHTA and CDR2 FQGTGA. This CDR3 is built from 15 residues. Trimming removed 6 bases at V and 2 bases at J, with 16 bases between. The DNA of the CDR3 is TGTGCCAGCAGTCCGGGTGCGCTTACACAAGAGACCCAGTACTTC. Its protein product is CASSPGALTQETQYF.

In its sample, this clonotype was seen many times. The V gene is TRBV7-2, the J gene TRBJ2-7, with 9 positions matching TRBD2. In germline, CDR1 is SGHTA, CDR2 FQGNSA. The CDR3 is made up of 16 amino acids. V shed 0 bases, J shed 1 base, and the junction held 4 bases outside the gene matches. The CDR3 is CASSLAGLAGSYEQYF. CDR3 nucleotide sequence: TGTGCCAGCAGCTTAGCGGGACTAGCAGGGTCCTACGAGCAGTACTTC.

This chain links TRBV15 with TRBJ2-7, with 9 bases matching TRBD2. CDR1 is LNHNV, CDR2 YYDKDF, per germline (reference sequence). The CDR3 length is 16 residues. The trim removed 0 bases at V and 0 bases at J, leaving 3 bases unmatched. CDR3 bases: TGTGCCACCAGCAGAGAGGTGACTAGCGGCTCCTACGAGCAGTACTTC. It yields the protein CATSREVTSGSYEQYF.

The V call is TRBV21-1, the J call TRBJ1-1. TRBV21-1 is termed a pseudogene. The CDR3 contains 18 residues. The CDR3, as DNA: TGTGCCAGCAGTTACTTACTACGGGGACGGACCATGAACACTGAAGCTTTCTTT. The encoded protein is CASSYLLRGRTMNTEAFF.